The 22 T cell receptor beta chains below were found in one sample sequenced in a study of cytomegalovirus exposure and HLA in healthy donors. PCR amplification relied on 60 Vbeta primers (plus 13 Jbeta primers). Assay used: immunoSEQ multiplex PCR; TCRdb lists only in-frame clones, some missing. This sample yields approximately 150,000 clones, of which 80% are seen a single time; approximately 6.8% belongs to the top ten. The sample taken for sequencing was PBMCs. Every receptor here comes from a man aged 25-45 years in good health and CMV-seropositive.

The chain recombines TRBV29-1 with TRBJ2-1, with 12 bases aligning to TRBD2. The V and J ends lost 3 bases and 3 bases, in that order; junction bases with no gene match: 3. From germline, CDR1 is SQVTM and CDR2 ANQGSEA. This CDR3 comprises 15 residues. The CDR3 is CSVDLGLAGYNEQFF. CDR3 coding DNA: TGCAGCGTTGACCTGGGACTAGCGGGCTACAATGAGCAGTTCTTC.

This chain uses TRBV19 with TRBJ1-5, with a possible D match to TRBD1 (6 bases). V was trimmed by 3 bases and J by 3 bases, leaving 12 bases between them. This CDR3 comprises 15 residues. Germline CDR1 and CDR2: LNHDA and SQIVND (reference sequence). The chain's CDR3 is CASSMTGGPNQPQHF. The CDR3 DNA reads TGTGCCAGTAGTATGACAGGCGGGCCCAATCAGCCCCAGCATTTT.

The chain recombines TRBV27 with TRBJ1-2; 8 nucleotides match TRBD1. The CDR3 loop spans 14 amino acids. Germline-derived CDR1 and CDR2 are MNHEY and SMNVEV (reference sequence). The J segment lost 4 bases and the V segment lost 2 bases, leaving 3 bases of the junction unmatched. For the CDR3, the DNA is TGTGCCAGCAGTTTAAACAGGGGGATCTATGGCTACACCTTC. This codes for CASSLNRGIYGYTF.

The CDR3 region is CASSESTGSYNEQFF. The CDR3 nucleotides read TGTGCCAGCAGTGAATCAACTGGCTCCTACAATGAGCAGTTCTTC. The gene calls are TRBV6-1 and TRBJ2-1; D call uncertain. Germline CDR1 MNHNS, CDR2 SASEGT. V lost 2 bases and J 0 bases, leaving 8 bases between the germline ends. CDR3 length: 15 residues.

The chain couples TRBV4-1 to TRBJ1-2; no definite D call. The CDR3 covers 15 residues. Germline V lookup: CDR1 MGHRA, CDR2 YSYEKL. The V gene lost 2 bases and the J gene lost 3 bases, with 13 bases spanning the gap. The CDR3 sequence is CASSQFSAPYYGYTF. The CDR3 bases are TGCGCCAGCAGCCAATTTAGCGCACCTTACTATGGCTACACCTTC.

V gene TRBV6-1 combines with J gene TRBJ1-5; tentatively, D is TRBD1 (6 bases). V lost 6 bases and J 0 bases, leaving 12 bases between the germline ends. Germline V gives CDR1 MNHNS, CDR2 SASEGT. The CDR3 is made up of 15 amino acids. CDR3 nucleotide sequence: TGTGCCAGCAGGGGCAGGGGACATAGCAATCAGCCCCAGCATTTT. Its protein product is CASRGRGHSNQPQHF.

The CDR3 spells CASSLLSSTDTQYF. The DNA of the CDR3 is TGTGCCAGCAGTTTACTAAGCAGCACAGATACGCAGTATTTT. The chain recombines TRBV27 with TRBJ2-3, with unresolved D. Germline assignment: CDR1 MNHEY and CDR2 SMNVEV (reference sequence). The CDR3 extends over 14 amino acids. The V end was cut by 2 bases, the J end by 0 bases, with 6 bases between.

The chain uses TRBV7-9 and TRBJ1-2; tentative D call: TRBD1 (6 bases). This CDR3 is built from 13 residues. CDR1 and CDR2 (germline): SEHNR, FQNEAQ (reference sequence). The V and J ends lost 0 bases and 9 bases respectively, with 11 bases between them. CDR3 bases: TGTGCCAGCAGCTTAGCACAGGGTTCGCGCTACACCTTC. Translation gives CASSLAQGSRYTF.

This clone turned up a few times. The chain carries TRBV5-1 and TRBJ2-1; 9 nucleotides align to TRBD2. CDR3 length: 15 amino acids. CDR1 is SGHRS and CDR2 is YFSETQ in the germline V gene. V was pared by 4 bases and J by 6 bases, with 8 bases of the junction left unmatched. The CDR3, as DNA: TGCGCCAGCAGCGACTTAGCGGGAGTGACCAATGAGCAGTTCTTC. Protein sequence: CASSDLAGVTNEQFF.

This clone has a handful of counts. This chain joins TRBV28 and TRBJ1-2; D gene ambiguous. V shed 6 bases and J shed 4 bases, with 15 bases lying between them. The length of the CDR3 is 14 residues. Germline-derived CDR1 and CDR2 are MDHEN and SYDVKM. The DNA of the CDR3 is TGTGCCAGCAGCCCCATAGAAGATCTCTATGGCTACACCTTC. It encodes CASSPIEDLYGYTF.

The chain has TRBV19 and TRBJ2-3; TRBD2 might be the D (6 bases). V shed 6 bases and J shed 6 bases, with 19 bases lying between them. CDR1 is LNHDA and CDR2 is SQIVND in the germline V gene (reference sequence). CDR3 size: 15 residues. In DNA, the CDR3 is TGTGCCAGTAGGGGCCCGGGGGTCGGGTTCGATACGCAGTATTTT. Protein sequence: CASRGPGVGFDTQYF.

The chain uses TRBV27 and TRBJ2-1, with 7 bases identical to TRBD2. The trim removed 4 bases at V and 9 bases at J, leaving 12 bases unmatched. Germline V gene data show CDR1 as MNHEY and CDR2 as SMNVEV (reference sequence). This CDR3 has 15 residues. CDR3 coding DNA: TGTGCCAGCAGTTCCCTACGGGCGGGAGCCCTTGAGCAGTTCTTC. This codes for CASSSLRAGALEQFF.

The CDR3 protein is CASSLQGFRETQYF. The CDR3 bases are TGCGCCAGCAGCTTACAGGGTTTTCGGGAGACCCAGTACTTC. V is TRBV5-1 and J is TRBJ2-5, with D possibly being TRBD1 (6 bases). The V and J ends lost 2 bases and 5 bases respectively, with 13 bases between them. Germline values: CDR1 SGHRS, CDR2 YFSETQ. The CDR3 sequence is 14 residues long.

This chain uses TRBV7-9 with TRBJ2-7; 7 bases are a match to TRBD1. This CDR3 has 16 residues. Germline CDR1 SEHNR, CDR2 FQNEAQ (reference sequence). J was trimmed by 0 bases and V by 4 bases; bases with no gene match: 9. The CDR3 DNA reads TGTGCCAGCAGCTCTGCACAGGGACAGATCTCCTACGAGCAGTACTTC. This gives the protein CASSSAQGQISYEQYF. The whole variable domain, remainder taken from reference TRBV7-9 and TRBJ2-7, is DTGVSQNPRHKITKRGQNVTFRCDPISEHNRLYWYRQTLGQGPEFLTYFQNEAQLEKSRLLSDRFSAERPKGSFSTLEIQRTEQGDSAMYLCASSSAQGQISYEQYFGPGTRLTVT.

The chain employs TRBV5-1 and TRBJ2-7; D is unresolved. This CDR3 contains 13 residues. V was cut by 1 base and J by 1 base, with 6 bases left in between. CDR1 and CDR2 (germline): SGHRS, YFSETQ. In nucleotides, the CDR3 is TGCGCCAGCAGCTTGCGAACTTCCTACGAGCAGTACTTC. Residues: CASSLRTSYEQYF.

This clone has more than one count but fewer than ten. The chain has TRBV28 and TRBJ2-1; no clear D. V lost 4 bases and J lost 11, with 9 bases in between. The CDR3 is 11 amino acids. Germline lookup yields CDR1 MDHEN and CDR2 SYDVKM. CDR3 in DNA: TGTGCCAGCAGTTCCCCTAACCAGCAGTTCTTC. Protein sequence: CASSSPNQQFF.

This chain uses TRBV5-4 with TRBJ2-3; TRBD1 agrees at 8 bases. The V gene's germline CDR1 is SGHNT and CDR2 YYREEE (reference sequence). This CDR3 region has 16 residues. The V gene end was trimmed by 2 bases and the J gene end by 2 bases; junction bases not matched to a gene: 7. The chain's CDR3 is CASSFAGGRLTDTQYF. DNA for the CDR3: TGTGCCAGCAGCTTCGCAGGGGGCAGACTCACAGATACGCAGTATTTT.

The chain carries TRBV4-1 and TRBJ1-4, with D possibly matching TRBD1 (5 bases). Germline CDR1 is MGHRA and CDR2 is YSYEKL. CDR3 length: 17 residues. V gave up 0 bases and J gave up 4 bases, with 15 bases separating them. The CDR3 coding sequence is TGCGCCAGCAGCCAAGATCGGTGGATGGGGGGTAATGAAAAACTGTTTTTT. Translated, it gives CASSQDRWMGGNEKLFF.

This chain connects TRBV13 to TRBJ2-7, with 10 positions matching TRBD2. The length of the CDR3 is 17 residues. The germline V gene has CDR1 PRHDT and CDR2 FYEKMQ (reference sequence). V dropped 0 bases and J dropped 5; count of bases not matched to a gene: 10. The CDR3 reads CASSLGLSGGAFDEQYF. The CDR3 DNA sequence: TGTGCCAGCAGCTTAGGCCTGAGCGGGGGGGCCTTTGACGAGCAGTACTTC.

The V call is TRBV11-2, the J call TRBJ2-2, with no clear D. The CDR3 length is 11 residues. Germline V gene sequence: CDR1 SGHAT, CDR2 FQNNGV. V lost 4 bases, J lost 5 bases, and 2 bases lay in between. Here the CDR3 DNA reads TGTGCCAGCAGCTCTACCGGGGAGCTGTTTTTT. Protein: CASSSTGELFF.

V gene TRBV4-1 combines with J gene TRBJ1-2; 8 bases are a match to TRBD1. The CDR3 length is 15 residues. CDR1 MGHRA and CDR2 YSYEKL come from the germline V gene. V gave up 3 bases and J gave up 2 bases; unmatched junction bases: 5. CDR3 nucleotide sequence: TGCGCCAGCAGCCAGGAACAGGGGGAAAACTATGGCTACACCTTC. This translates into CASSQEQGENYGYTF.

The V and J genes are TRBV27 and TRBJ2-2; D is perhaps TRBD2 (5 bases). The CDR3 runs to 16 residues. Trimming removed 6 bases from V and 3 bases from J, with 17 bases in between. The germline gives CDR1 MNHEY, CDR2 SMNVEV (reference sequence). CDR3 nucleotides: TGTGCCAGCAGCCACACTTCGGGGTCGGACACCGGGGAGCTGTTTTTT. Translating gives CASSHTSGSDTGELFF.